This T cell receptor (beta chain) derives from a study of blood T cell repertoires in COVID-19. Study at large: Some COVID-19 samples were acute and others convalescent; all came from the United States, Italy and Spain. The analysed material was cDNA or gDNA that came from T cells, B-cell-depleted T cells, or PBMCs.

Original processing methods: Amplified reference gene primers provided the basis for estimating nucleated cell counts. Sequencing used immunoSEQ multiplex PCR; TCRdb keeps in-frame clones, though not all of them. The V and J calls and clone size come from that table; D and trimming were worked out from the DNA. The profile covers approximately 62,000 clones, with 76% appearing a single time and about 6% taken by the ten largest. The CDR3 runs to 18 residues. Per germline, CDR1 SGHTA and CDR2 FQGNSA. The germline V and J ends were trimmed by 1 base and 0 bases, with 15 bases remaining between them. The sequenced material came from peripheral blood. This chain joins TRBV7-2 and TRBJ1-4, with a tentative D call TRBD1 (6 bases). This sequence was found in a woman in her 50s with active or convalescent COVID-19. CDR3 bases: TGTGCCAGCAGCTTAGTAACAGGGCTTGGGGCAACTAATGAAAAACTGTTTTTT. Translation: CASSLVTGLGATNEKLFF.